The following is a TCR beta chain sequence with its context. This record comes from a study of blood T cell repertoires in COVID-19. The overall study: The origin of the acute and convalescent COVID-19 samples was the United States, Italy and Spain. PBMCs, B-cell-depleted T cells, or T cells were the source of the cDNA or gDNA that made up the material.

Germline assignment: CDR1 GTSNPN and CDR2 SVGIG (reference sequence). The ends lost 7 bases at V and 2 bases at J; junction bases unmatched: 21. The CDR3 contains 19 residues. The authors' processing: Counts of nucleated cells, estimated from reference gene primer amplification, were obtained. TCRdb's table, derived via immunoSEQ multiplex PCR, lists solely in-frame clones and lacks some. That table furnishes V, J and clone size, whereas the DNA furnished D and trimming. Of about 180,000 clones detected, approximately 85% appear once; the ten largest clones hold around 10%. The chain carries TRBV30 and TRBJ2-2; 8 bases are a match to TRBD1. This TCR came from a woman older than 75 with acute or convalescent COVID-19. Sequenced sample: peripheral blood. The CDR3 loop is CASPNWTGYTPPNTGELFF. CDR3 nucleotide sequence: TGTGCCTCCCCCAATTGGACAGGGTATACCCCACCTAACACCGGGGAGCTGTTTTTT. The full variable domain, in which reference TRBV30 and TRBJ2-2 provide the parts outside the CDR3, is SQTIHQWPATLVQPVGSPLSLECTVEGTSNPNLYWYRQAAGRGLQLLFYSVGIGQISSEVPQNLSASRPQDRQFILSSKKLLLSDSGFYLCASPNWTGYTPPNTGELFFGEGSRLTVL.